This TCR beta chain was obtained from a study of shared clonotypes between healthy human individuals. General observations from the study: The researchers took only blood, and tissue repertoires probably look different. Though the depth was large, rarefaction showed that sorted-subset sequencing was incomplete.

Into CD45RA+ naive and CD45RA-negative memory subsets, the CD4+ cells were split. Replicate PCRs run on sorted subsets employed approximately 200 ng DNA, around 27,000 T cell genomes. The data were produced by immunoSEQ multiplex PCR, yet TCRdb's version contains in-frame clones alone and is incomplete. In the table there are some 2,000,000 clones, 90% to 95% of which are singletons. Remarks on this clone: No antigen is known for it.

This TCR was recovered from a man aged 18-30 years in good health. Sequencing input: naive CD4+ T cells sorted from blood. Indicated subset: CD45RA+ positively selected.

CDR3 sequence: CASSAGRDSYNEQFF. The CDR3 region has the DNA TGCGCCAGCAGTGCTGGGCGGGACAGTTACAATGAGCAGTTCTTC. V gene TRBV10-2 combines with J gene TRBJ2-1; perhaps TRBD1 as D (7 bases). This CDR3 contains 15 residues. The V end was cut by 4 bases, the J end by 4 bases, with 14 bases between. Germline loops: CDR1 WSHSY, CDR2 SAAADI.